Below, one T cell receptor (beta chain) is given with its context. Sequencing was performed with immunoSEQ multiplex PCR; in TCRdb, only in-frame clones are kept and a portion is missing. The repertoire includes over a million clones, 75% to 80% of them detected once, and 0.5% to 0.65% sits in the top ten. This sample was taken from a study of shared clonotypes between healthy human individuals. Trimming took off 4 bases at V and 1 base at J, with 14 bases between the two ends. Germline CDR1 is SGHRS and CDR2 is YFSETQ. The CDR3 is 15 residues long. The rearrangement uses TRBV5-1 and TRBJ2-5, with D perhaps TRBD1 (6 bases). What was sequenced was memory CD4+ T cells from PBMCs. Noted subset: CD45RA-negative fraction. The sequence was obtained from a young man in good health. Some clones in this sample may be carry-over from other donors' samples. The CDR3 DNA reads as TGCGCCAGCAGCACCCCGACAGGCCCCCAAGAGACCCAGTACTTC. Translating it yields CASSTPTGPQETQYF.